These 2 T cell receptor beta chains originate from one sample sequenced in a study of blood T cell repertoires in COVID-19. Profiling relied on immunoSEQ multiplex PCR, and the TCRdb table lists in-frame clones only, not all of them. The table shows some 99,000 clones, with about 78% occurring only once. Sequences were obtained from peripheral blood. These receptors all stem from a human donor in a cohort sampled during active or convalescent COVID-19.

This rearrangement joins TRBV5-1 to TRBJ2-3; D is possibly TRBD2 (6 bases). Germline CDR1 is SGHRS and CDR2 is YFSETQ. The CDR3 consists of 16 residues. V lost 0 bases and J 6 bases, leaving 17 bases between the germline ends. The CDR3 protein is CASSLASAGFGDTQYF. The CDR3, as DNA: TGCGCCAGCAGCTTGGCCTCTGCGGGGTTTGGGGATACGCAGTATTTT.

This chain joins TRBV6-6 and TRBJ1-5; D is possibly TRBD1 (5 bases). CDR1 and CDR2 (germline): MNHNY, SVGAGI (reference sequence). The CDR3 sequence is 16 residues long. The ends were cut back, 4 bases at V and 9 bases at J, with 22 bases in the middle. CDR3 protein: CASSFGGSARDGPQHF. CDR3 nucleotide sequence: TGTGCCAGCAGTTTCGGGGGTTCTGCTCGCGATGGGCCCCAGCATTTT.